The rows below give T cell receptor beta chains drawn from one sample of a study of blood T cell repertoires in COVID-19. Assay used: immunoSEQ multiplex PCR; TCRdb lists only in-frame clones, some missing. Seen here are some 250,000 clones, 81% observed once, and the top ten hold 6% to 8%. Sequencing input: peripheral blood. The receptors were gathered from a woman of 80 years or more with COVID-19, enrolled during active disease. The CDR3 runs from the conserved cysteine through the conserved F or W. D genes are given only for firm matches. The size field is filled for only some rows; it gives once, few, many or a size class.

abundance: NA; j_gene: TRBJ1-1; d_gene: NA; v_gene: TRBV2; CDR3nt: TGTGCCAGCAAACCCGGAGGGGTTGGTGAAGCTTTCTTT; CDR3aa: CASKPGGVGEAFF
abundance: NA; j_gene: TRBJ2-3; d_gene: TRBD2; v_gene: TRBV19; CDR3nt: TGTGCCAGTAGTTGGCTAGCGGGAGGGCCGGATACGCAGTATTTT; CDR3aa: CASSWLAGGPDTQYF
abundance: NA; j_gene: TRBJ1-1; d_gene: NA; v_gene: TRBV7-2; CDR3nt: TGTGCCAGCAGCTTAGCGTCGACAGGAAACACTGAAGCTTTCTTT; CDR3aa: CASSLASTGNTEAFF
abundance: NA; j_gene: TRBJ2-1; d_gene: TRBD2; v_gene: TRBV4-1; CDR3nt: TGCGCCAGCAGCCGTGATCCGAGCGGGGGGGCTTTTGAGCAGTTCTTC; CDR3aa: CASSRDPSGGAFEQFF
abundance: NA; j_gene: TRBJ1-1; d_gene: NA; v_gene: TRBV7-9; CDR3nt: TGTGCCAGCAGCACAGACTTCAAGGGGTCGGCTTTCTTT; CDR3aa: CASSTDFKGSAFF
abundance: NA; j_gene: TRBJ1-2; d_gene: NA; v_gene: TRBV7-2; CDR3nt: TGTGCCAGCAGCTTATCCTCCCTGAGAGGGTCCAATGGCTACACCTTC; CDR3aa: CASSLSSLRGSNGYTF
abundance: NA; j_gene: TRBJ2-3; d_gene: NA; v_gene: TRBV12-3/TRBV12-4; CDR3nt: TGTGCCAGCAGTTCCCAGGGGGATACGCAGTATTTT; CDR3aa: CASSSQGDTQYF
abundance: NA; j_gene: TRBJ1-1; d_gene: NA; v_gene: TRBV7-6; CDR3nt: TGTGCCAGCAGCCCTTATGTAGCTTCGGCAATGAACACTGAAGCTTTCTTT; CDR3aa: CASSPYVASAMNTEAFF
abundance: few; j_gene: TRBJ1-2; d_gene: NA; v_gene: TRBV28; CDR3nt: TGTGCCAGCAGTAGAGAAACGAGGAGTGGCTACACCTTC; CDR3aa: CASSRETRSGYTF
abundance: NA; j_gene: TRBJ2-2; d_gene: TRBD2; v_gene: TRBV27; CDR3nt: TGTGCCAGCAGTTTTCGGGAGGGCGCCGGGGAGCTGTTTTTT; CDR3aa: CASSFREGAGELFF
abundance: NA; j_gene: TRBJ1-4; d_gene: TRBD1; v_gene: TRBV5-4; CDR3nt: TGTGCCAGCAGCTCAAGAACAGGGGGCGGGCTGGCAACTAATGAAAAACTGTTTTTT; CDR3aa: CASSSRTGGGLATNEKLFF
abundance: NA; j_gene: TRBJ2-2; d_gene: TRBD1; v_gene: TRBV13; CDR3nt: TGTGCCAGCAGCTTAGGACAGGGGGCCGGCACCGGGGAGCTGTTTTTT; CDR3aa: CASSLGQGAGTGELFF
abundance: NA; j_gene: TRBJ2-3; d_gene: NA; v_gene: TRBV6-2/TRBV6-3; CDR3nt: TGTGCCAGCAGTTCTAGCACAGATACGCAGTATTTT; CDR3aa: CASSSSTDTQYF
abundance: NA; j_gene: TRBJ2-7; d_gene: NA; v_gene: TRBV5-1; CDR3nt: TGCGCCAGCAGTCCCGGACATTTATACGAGCAGTACTTC; CDR3aa: CASSPGHLYEQYF
abundance: NA; j_gene: TRBJ2-5; d_gene: TRBD2; v_gene: TRBV19; CDR3nt: TGTGCCAGTAGTCCAGGGACTAGCTTGGAGACCCAGTACTTC; CDR3aa: CASSPGTSLETQYF
abundance: NA; j_gene: TRBJ1-2; d_gene: NA; v_gene: TRBV28; CDR3nt: TGTGCCAGCCAGAGGCCCCACCGGGGGGGCTACACCTTC; CDR3aa: CASQRPHRGGYTF
abundance: few; j_gene: TRBJ1-1; d_gene: NA; v_gene: TRBV18; CDR3nt: TGTGCCAGCTCACGACACGCGAACACTGAAGCTTTCTTT; CDR3aa: CASSRHANTEAFF
abundance: few; j_gene: TRBJ1-1; d_gene: TRBD1; v_gene: TRBV24-1; CDR3nt: TGTGCCACCAGTGATTTGTTCACGGGACAGTCCTCAGAGAACACTGAAGCTTTCTTT; CDR3aa: CATSDLFTGQSSENTEAFF
abundance: few; j_gene: TRBJ2-5; d_gene: TRBD2; v_gene: TRBV3-1/TRBV3-2; CDR3nt: TGTGCCAGCAGCCAAACCGGGGGGGAGACCCAGTACTTC; CDR3aa: CASSQTGGETQYF
abundance: NA; j_gene: TRBJ2-7; d_gene: TRBD2; v_gene: TRBV6-5; CDR3nt: TGTGCCAGCAGTTCGACTAGCGGGACCCACGAGCAGTACTTC; CDR3aa: CASSSTSGTHEQYF
abundance: once; j_gene: TRBJ1-5; d_gene: TRBD1; v_gene: TRBV6-1; CDR3nt: TGTGCCAGCAGTGCACAAACAGGGGGCGGAGGCAATCAGCCCCAGCATTTT; CDR3aa: CASSAQTGGGGNQPQHF
abundance: NA; j_gene: TRBJ2-7; d_gene: TRBD1; v_gene: TRBV9; CDR3nt: TGTGCCAGCAGCGTCTCAGGACAGGGGTCCCACGAGCAGTACTTC; CDR3aa: CASSVSGQGSHEQYF
abundance: NA; j_gene: TRBJ2-3; d_gene: TRBD2; v_gene: TRBV2; CDR3nt: TGTGCCAGCAGTGTACGGGGGGGCACAGATACGCAGTATTTT; CDR3aa: CASSVRGGTDTQYF
abundance: NA; j_gene: TRBJ1-1; d_gene: NA; v_gene: TRBV7-2; CDR3nt: TGTGCCAGCAGCTTCACAGGTGGCACTGAAGCTTTCTTT; CDR3aa: CASSFTGGTEAFF
abundance: NA; j_gene: TRBJ1-2; d_gene: TRBD1; v_gene: TRBV7-2; CDR3nt: TGTGCCAGCAGCTTAGACAGGGGGTATTTTCGCTACACCTTC; CDR3aa: CASSLDRGYFRYTF
abundance: once; j_gene: TRBJ2-2; d_gene: TRBD1; v_gene: TRBV24-1; CDR3nt: TGTGCCACCAGCGACAGGGCTACCGGGGAGCTGTTTTTT; CDR3aa: CATSDRATGELFF
abundance: few; j_gene: TRBJ2-7; d_gene: NA; v_gene: TRBV5-5; CDR3nt: TGTGCCAGCAGTTACAGGGAATCCTACGAGCAGTACTTC; CDR3aa: CASSYRESYEQYF
abundance: NA; j_gene: TRBJ2-7; d_gene: TRBD1; v_gene: TRBV6-5; CDR3nt: TGTGCCAGCAGCTACAGGGGGCTTTTGAGAAACGAGCAGTACTTC; CDR3aa: CASSYRGLLRNEQYF
abundance: NA; j_gene: TRBJ2-3; d_gene: NA; v_gene: TRBV6-2/TRBV6-3; CDR3nt: TGTGCCAGCAGTTACCGGGACATGACCACAGATACGCAGTATTTT; CDR3aa: CASSYRDMTTDTQYF
abundance: NA; j_gene: TRBJ1-3; d_gene: NA; v_gene: TRBV23-1; CDR3nt: TGCGCCAGTATCGGGGGGGGAGGAAACACCATATATTTT; CDR3aa: CASIGGGGNTIYF
abundance: few; j_gene: TRBJ1-1; d_gene: TRBD1; v_gene: TRBV4-1; CDR3nt: TGCGCCAGCAGCCGCGTACAGGGGGCGGCTGAAGCTTTCTTT; CDR3aa: CASSRVQGAAEAFF
abundance: NA; j_gene: TRBJ1-5; d_gene: NA; v_gene: TRBV20-1; CDR3nt: TGCAGTGCTAGTCTTTCGGAGGGGCGCAATCAGCCCCAGCATTTT; CDR3aa: CSASLSEGRNQPQHF
abundance: NA; j_gene: TRBJ2-1; d_gene: TRBD2; v_gene: TRBV27; CDR3nt: TGTGCCAGCAGTTCCCCGGGACTAGCGGGGGTTTTATACAATGAGCAGTTCTTC; CDR3aa: CASSSPGLAGVLYNEQFF
abundance: NA; j_gene: TRBJ1-1; d_gene: NA; v_gene: TRBV3-1/TRBV3-2; CDR3nt: TGTGCCAGCAGCCAAGAAATCTACGGGGGTCATACGAACACTGAAGCTTTCTTT; CDR3aa: CASSQEIYGGHTNTEAFF
abundance: NA; j_gene: TRBJ1-1; d_gene: TRBD1; v_gene: TRBV7-3; CDR3nt: TGTGCCAGCAGCGCCCCGGACAGGGGGCTCACTGAAGCTTTCTTT; CDR3aa: CASSAPDRGLTEAFF